The next 13 T cell receptor beta chains were all read from a single sample in a study of blood T cell repertoires in COVID-19. Clones were sequenced by immunoSEQ multiplex PCR, and TCRdb holds only the in-frame ones, with some missing. The repertoire consists of 400,000 to 450,000 clones, with around 89% occurring once and the leading ten covering around 1.5%. The sequenced sample was peripheral blood. The origin of the receptors is a woman aged 40 to 50 with COVID-19, enrolled during active disease.

This chain joins TRBV2 and TRBJ2-7; 13 bases align to TRBD2. Looked up from germline, CDR1 is SNHLY and CDR2 is FYNNEI. This CDR3 is 16 amino acids long. Trimming at V came to 1 base and at J to 2 bases, leaving 2 bases not matched to a gene. The CDR3 here is CASSEGLAGGTYEQYF. The CDR3 DNA reads TGTGCCAGCAGTGAAGGACTAGCGGGAGGTACCTACGAGCAGTACTTC.

This chain joins TRBV15 and TRBJ1-2; 7 bases map to TRBD1. CDR1 LNHNV and CDR2 YYDKDF come from the germline V gene (reference sequence). The CDR3 runs to 15 residues. V was pared by 5 bases and J by 7 bases, with 13 bases of the junction left unmatched. This CDR3 reads CATSPKNRGNSGYTF. In DNA, the CDR3 is TGTGCCACCAGCCCCAAGAACAGGGGTAACAGTGGCTACACCTTC. Combining the CDR3 with reference TRBV15 and TRBJ1-2 gives the whole variable domain DAMVIQNPRYQVTQFGKPVTLSCSQTLNHNVMYWYQQKSSQAPKLLFHYYDKDFNNEADTPDNFQSRRPNTSFCFLDIRSPGLGDTAMYLCATSPKNRGNSGYTFGSGTRLTVV.

This clone was detected once. At the DNA level, this CDR3 is encoded by other sequences in the same sample as well. The chain has TRBV25-1 and TRBJ1-1; D is possibly TRBD1 (5 bases). The V end lost 1 base, the J end lost 1 base, and 10 bases lay between the germline ends. The CDR3 runs 15 residues. Germline V gene lookup returns CDR1 MGHDK and CDR2 SYGVNS. The CDR3: CASSEFGGGNTEAFF. DNA of the CDR3: TGTGCCAGCAGTGAATTCGGCGGGGGGAACACTGAAGCTTTCTTT.

The rearrangement joins TRBV5-4 to TRBJ1-6; TRBD1 matches at 7 bases. Germline V lookup: CDR1 SGHNT, CDR2 YYREEE (reference sequence). The CDR3 length is 14 residues. Losses at the gene ends were 9 bases for V and 8 bases for J; bases not matched to a gene: 11. The CDR3: CATRDSRMDSPLHF. The CDR3 DNA reads TGTGCCACCAGGGACAGTAGGATGGATTCACCCCTCCACTTT.

This chain uses TRBV6-2 or TRBV6-3 with TRBJ2-1; TRBD2 matches at 9 bases. In germline, CDR1 is MNHEY, CDR2 SVGEGT. The CDR3 covers 12 residues. The V segment lost 1 base and the J segment 15 bases; nucleotides outside the gene matches: 4. The CDR3 nucleotides are TGTGCCAGCAGTTACTGGGGGACTAGCCGGTTCTTC. Protein: CASSYWGTSRFF.

In this sample, this clone turned up many times. This sequence joins TRBV4-2 and TRBJ1-4; 9 bases map to TRBD1. This CDR3 comprises 15 residues. CDR1 and CDR2 from the germline V gene are LGHNA and YNFKEQ. Losses at the gene ends were 1 base for V and 4 bases for J; bases not matched to a gene: 1. The DNA for the CDR3 is TGTGCCAGCAGCCAAGGGACAGGGGATAATGAAAAACTGTTTTTT. Its translation is CASSQGTGDNEKLFF.

The chain is built from TRBV5-1 and TRBJ2-3, with 10 bases matching TRBD2. The CDR3 is made up of 17 amino acids. V shed 1 base, J shed 1 base, and the junction held 6 bases outside the gene matches. Germline V gene data show CDR1 as SGHRS and CDR2 as YFSETQ. In nucleotides, the CDR3 is TGCGCCAGCAGCTTGACTCCTGGACTAGCGGGCACAGATACGCAGTATTTT. This translates into CASSLTPGLAGTDTQYF.

This clone was observed a single time. The chain joins TRBV9 to TRBJ2-2; 8 bases are shared with TRBD1. CDR1 and CDR2 from the germline V gene are SGDLS and YYNGEE. The junction had 8 bases not matched to a gene; V was cut back by 4 bases and J by 3 bases. The CDR3 consists of 16 residues. The CDR3 bases are TGTGCCAGCAGCTTCCGGGACAGGTCCCACACCGGGGAGCTGTTTTTT. Translating gives CASSFRDRSHTGELFF.

This chain connects TRBV28 to TRBJ1-1; possibly TRBD1 for D (6 bases). Germline lookup yields CDR1 MDHEN and CDR2 SYDVKM. The V end lost 6 bases, the J end lost 6 bases, and 17 bases lay between the germline ends. The CDR3 runs 14 residues. DNA for the CDR3: TGTGCCAGCAGCCAACATTCAGGGGTGTCTGAAGCTTTCTTT. Protein: CASSQHSGVSEAFF.

This rearrangement joins TRBV6-6 to TRBJ2-1, with D possibly being TRBD1 (5 bases). This CDR3 has 15 amino acids. V was shortened by 7 bases and J by 5 bases, with 18 bases between the two germline ends. The germline V gene encodes CDR1 MNHNY and CDR2 SVGAGI (reference sequence). The CDR3 DNA reads TGTGCCAGCACCCTCCGGCAGGGAACGGACAATGAGCAGTTCTTC. Translating it yields CASTLRQGTDNEQFF.

The chain employs TRBV9 and TRBJ2-1; 10 bases line up with TRBD2. Germline V gene data show CDR1 as SGDLS and CDR2 as YYNGEE. This CDR3 is built from 18 residues. The V gene end was trimmed by 3 bases and the J gene end by 8 bases; junction bases not matched to a gene: 17. For the CDR3, the DNA is TGTGCCAGCAGCGCCCCGAGAGGGCTAGCGGGGGCGAAGGATGAGCAGTTCTTC. Protein sequence: CASSAPRGLAGAKDEQFF.

V gene TRBV18 combines with J gene TRBJ1-2, with 9 bases aligning to TRBD1. The germline CDR1 and CDR2 sequences are KGHSH and LQKENI. Trimming took 3 bases from V and 5 from J; bases not matched to a gene: 16. This CDR3 has 18 amino acids. CDR3 bases: TGTGCCAGCTCACCCCCTGGACAGGGGCTAATATTCCCGTATGGCTACACCTTC. Its translation: CASSPPGQGLIFPYGYTF.

The CDR3 reads CAWSVRDRGRGTF. CDR3 coding DNA: TGTGCCTGGAGTGTTAGAGACAGGGGGCGAGGCACCTTC. The chain recombines TRBV30 with TRBJ1-2; 10 bases are a match to TRBD1. The CDR3 runs to 13 residues. The germline gives CDR1 GTSNPN, CDR2 SVGIG (reference sequence). The junction had 8 bases not matched to a gene; V was cut back by 0 bases and J by 13 bases.